This TCR beta chain was observed in a study of PD-L1 blockade in urothelial cancer. Overall study context: Blood samples had a median of approximately 140,000 T cells, some 83,000 unique TCRs, and clonality roughly 0.088.

Spiked synthetic TCR analogs estimated absolute template abundance per PCR. The protocol was immunoSEQ multiplex PCR, while the TCRdb copy is restricted to in-frame clones and leaves out a portion. The profile shows more than 85,000 clones, approximately 91% of them singletons. A total of 1 to 8 samples per patient were collected pretreatment and on-treatment. This TCR was sampled from a woman at least 80 years old with urothelial cancer. This sample comprised PBMCs, obtained around atezolizumab (anti-PD-L1) treatment.

The CDR3 region is CASSNSNTGELFF. The CDR3 nucleotides are TGTGCCAGCAGTAACTCGAACACCGGGGAGCTGTTTTTT. The rearrangement uses TRBV6-1 and TRBJ2-2, with D hard to call. This CDR3 region has 13 residues. V lost 5 bases to trimming and J lost 0 bases, with 4 bases between them. CDR1 and CDR2 from the germline V gene are MNHNS and SASEGT.